Listed here is a single TCR beta chain. Source study methods: Amplifying reference gene primers gave estimates of nucleated cell counts. Profiling relied on immunoSEQ multiplex PCR, and the TCRdb table lists in-frame clones only, not all of them. From that table come the V and J calls and clone size; the DNA was used to work out D and trimming. The sample shows roughly 200,000 clones, about 85% of them seen only once. This specimen belongs to a study of blood T cell repertoires in COVID-19. At the level of the study: The origin of the acute and convalescent COVID-19 samples was the United States, Italy and Spain. Sources were T cells, B-cell-depleted T cells, or PBMCs; the material itself was cDNA or gDNA.

Trimming cost V 4 bases and J 8 bases, with 8 bases left between them. Germline CDR1 SGHDT, CDR2 YYEEEE. CDR3 size: 11 residues. The chain recombines TRBV5-6 with TRBJ2-3, with a tentative D call TRBD1 (5 bases). Sequencing was done on a sample of peripheral blood. The receptor was derived from an elderly woman with active or convalescent COVID-19. In DNA form, the CDR3 reads TGTGCCAGCAGCGGTCAGGGTACGCAGTATTTT. It is translated as CASSGQGTQYF.